This paragraph reports one T cell receptor beta chain. No antigen is known for it. Per-nucleotide qualities are absent, and no much larger clonotype sits a single base away. A distance of 10 bases separates the germline ends of V and J, which lose 0 bases and 7 bases respectively. Taken from cysteine to phenylalanine, the CDR3 has 14 residues. Left in the record is the CDR3 DNA by itself, 42 bases read in frame from the first base. From the germline V gene, CDR1 is SNHLY and CDR2 is FYNNEI. This specimen belongs to a study of cytomegalovirus exposure and HLA in healthy donors (dated by TCRdb to about 2017). General notes on the study: An earlier analysis of several hundred of the donors reported approximately 280 Gb of sequence data and approximately 120 million unique TCR beta sequences obtained from about 179 million T cells. In a later analysis, previously published TCR beta repertoires from roughly 710 donors were re-analyzed and high-resolution HLA genotyping was added so that TCR occurrence patterns could be studied. The study was designed to test whether signatures of past pathogen exposure could be identified by cataloging public T cell receptors. Alongside the repertoire data, information on donor age, sex, ethnicity and CMV serostatus was compiled. Both class I and class II loci were covered by HLA typing, at four-digit resolution. Typing coverage varied by locus: roughly 620-640 donors for A, B, C, DRB1 and DQB1; around 560 for DQA1; around 610 for DPA1; fewer than 480 for DPB1. To decide whether each TCR beta V gene segment behaved as functional or pseudogenic, an earlier analysis of over 500 of the donors relied on high-throughput TCR beta sequencing. Every repertoire in the discovery cohort had been generated on one and the same sequencing platform. On average, around 240,000 unique TCR beta nucleotide sequences were sequenced per donor among fewer than 500 genotyped donors of the cohort, with around 19% of those sequences being non-productive. Along with the roughly 710-subject first cohort, a separate validation cohort of more than 90 different subjects was used. Because of strong linkage in the cohort, roughly five DR-DQ haplotypes were treated as single units for association and clustering. The study combined high-throughput TCR immunosequencing, statistical association of individual TCRs with disease status, and machine learning to predict cytomegalovirus infection status. The T cell repertoires of 670 or so subjects were profiled by immunosequencing and related to cytomegalovirus serostatus. The genetic ancestry cluster associated with self-reported Caucasian donors included 81% of the 398 genotyped donors. An early release that covered some 640 HLA-typed donors contained around 330 gigabases of sequencing data and tens of millions of unique TCR sequences. The later analysis used no new phenotypic data to find candidate immune exposures, relying instead on TCR beta sequences and their occurrence across donors. A later genetic analysis took genome-wide SNP genotypes for about three fifths of the 666 donors and used that subset as a discovery cohort.

The cohort was made up of under 800 healthy bone marrow donors. Cohort members were all nominally healthy when sampled, although unrecorded immune exposures were likely present. The donor tested CMV seropositive and was one of the 289 seropositive cohort members. A peripheral blood sample was collected from each donor, and TCR beta sequencing was performed on peripheral blood mononuclear cells. The Qiagen DNeasy Blood Extraction Kit was used to extract genomic DNA from the blood cell samples. Summary of the overall study and its limitations: In an earlier analysis of 587 of the donors, most TCR beta V segments appeared in productive rearrangements about 87% or about 30% of the time, broadly matching IMGT annotations. The earlier analysis of 587 of the donors excluded 15 to 20 rarely observed V segments, including chromosome 9 orphons, because counts were too low. The authors suggested that the approach could potentially be extended to other disease states and immunological phenotypes. Most TCR sequences were observed very rarely across donors, whereas some public TCRs were present in many individuals. In vitro tests confirmed that three of the cytomegalovirus-associated TCR beta chains recognize cytomegalovirus antigens. Immune exposure information for the cohort was limited to CMV serostatus. A later analysis found that HLA-associated TCR beta chains were more clonally expanded and had lower generation probabilities than equally common non-associated chains. Because HLA typing was unavailable for some donors at each locus, only the typed subset was used in association tests. A further reported finding was that TCR beta sequences accurately predicted the HLA-A and HLA-B alleles for most subjects in the first cohort. A later analysis found that TCR association rates varied across HLA loci, with DRB1 alleles showing the most associated TCRs and HLA-C alleles the fewest. Linkage disequilibrium might explain the correlated functional status among segregating V segments, but an unknown experimental factor could not be excluded. Several of the top co-occurrence clusters appeared to be linked to parvovirus B19, influenza, CMV and Epstein-Barr virus, according to a later analysis. In this cohort, only TCR beta chains were sequenced, and detectable features were limited by the absence of alpha or paired-chain data. According to a later analysis, most CMV-associated TCR beta chains appeared to be HLA-restricted, and the HLA associations seemed to be driven largely by CMV exposure. According to a later genetic analysis, donors in an Asian-associated ancestry cluster had fewer N-insertions in productive TCRs than the approximately 700-donor mean. Roughly uniform sequencing depth across donors was assumed in presence/absence analyses, although this assumption may not hold. When HLA alleles, especially DR and DQ, strongly co-occurred, attributing TCR associations to individual alleles was difficult. Cytomegalovirus status was reported to be diagnosed by the classifier with high specificity and sensitivity in both the original and validation cohorts. Specific HLA alleles were associated with 15,000 to 20,000 TCR beta sequences at a false discovery rate of 0.05 in a later analysis. A group of highly shared sequence variants was considered likely to be a technical artifact of the sequencing pipeline. Because the 87-base-pair reads could not distinguish some IMGT-functional V segments, including TRBV6-2 and TRBV6-3, those segments were excluded. A later genetic analysis associated a missense DCLRE1C variant with V-gene and J-gene trimming of TCR beta chains, and an independent cohort replicated the association. In the study, around 150 TCR beta chains were listed as associated with cytomegalovirus.

The method was the immunoSEQ multiplex PCR assay. The multiplex PCR relied on a mix of 60 forward primers for TCR Vbeta segments and 13 reverse primers for TCR Jbeta segments. Amplification of the CDR3 region of rearranged TCR beta genes was performed with a multiplex PCR assay on genomic DNA. Amplified TCR beta libraries were sequenced as 87-base-pair reads on the Illumina HiSeq System. In the source study's methods: Across the 500 to 850 repertoires, a later analysis counted around 80 million unique TCR beta chains, roughly 11 million of which were shared by at least two donors. To remove PCR and sequencing errors, raw reads were error-corrected and collapsed into unique sequences using a nearest-neighbor algorithm that merged closely related sequences. V, D and J gene segments were assigned by aligning CDR3 sequences to IMGT reference sequences. Each retained sequence needed at least a six-nucleotide match to both a V gene segment and a J gene segment. Rearrangements were classified as productive when the CDR3 lacked stop codons and remained in frame with V and J, and all other rearrangements were classified as non-productive. CDR3 was defined by IMGT convention, running from the second conserved V-encoded cysteine to the conserved J-encoded phenylalanine. The earlier analysis of a few hundred of the donors excluded sequences that lacked an unambiguous match to a single V gene segment. An earlier analysis of about 590 of the donors classified V segments as functional when productive rearrangements were above 56.7% and as segregating when the standard deviation between donors was above 5%. A statistical classification framework was developed to diagnose cytomegalovirus status using the catalog of TCR beta chain sequences. In a later analysis, TCR nucleotide sequences were compared against IMGT/GENE-DB human TR gene sequences so that V and J genes could be assigned. Using the TCRdist pipeline, a later analysis assigned CDR3 sequences along with most-parsimonious VDJ recombination scenarios. In a later analysis, every TCR beta chain was defined by the combination of its CDR3 amino acid sequence and its V-gene family, and reads without a unique V-gene family were dropped. To address suspected cross-contamination and a sequencing artifact, a later analysis removed around 590 highly shared, low-generation-probability nucleotide sequences. A later analysis calculated a clonal expansion index for each public chain from normalized within-repertoire ranks of inferred template counts. A later analysis computed generation probabilities with a VDJ recombination model fitted to out-of-frame rearrangements, and checked the results against IGoR. Hypergeometric tests were used in a later analysis to score TCR-TCR, TCR-HLA and TCR-CMV co-occurrence, with a repertoire-size bias correction applied to the TCR pairs. False discovery rates were estimated in a later analysis by permuting HLA or CMV assignments 20 times. A later analysis grouped co-occurring TCRs with DBSCAN, adding TCRdist sequence similarity when clustering within HLA-allele-positive subsets. Co-occurrence clustering excluded repertoires with fewer than 30,000 or more than 120,000 public chains, plus five with anomalous nucleotide sharing. This immuneACCESS table, as held by TCRdb, lists in-frame sequences with V and J called but not all clones. Of the missing ones, under half trace to an unresolved V gene in checked studies; the others have no known cause. The D gene and trimming were derived from the DNA, and the V and J assignments and clone size from that table. The sample records about 170,000 clones, more than 75% of which are singletons. The ten most abundant clones make up just over 2.5% of the sample.

Sequencing was performed on PBMCs. The sequence was obtained from a man younger than 40 in good health and CMV-seropositive. This chain joins TRBV2 to TRBJ1-5; 6 matching bases give a weak D call of TRBD1. The nucleotide sequence reads as follows: TGTGCCAGCAGTGAAGCGACAGGAGGCCAGCCCCAGCATTTT. Its translation reads: CASSEATGGQPQHF.